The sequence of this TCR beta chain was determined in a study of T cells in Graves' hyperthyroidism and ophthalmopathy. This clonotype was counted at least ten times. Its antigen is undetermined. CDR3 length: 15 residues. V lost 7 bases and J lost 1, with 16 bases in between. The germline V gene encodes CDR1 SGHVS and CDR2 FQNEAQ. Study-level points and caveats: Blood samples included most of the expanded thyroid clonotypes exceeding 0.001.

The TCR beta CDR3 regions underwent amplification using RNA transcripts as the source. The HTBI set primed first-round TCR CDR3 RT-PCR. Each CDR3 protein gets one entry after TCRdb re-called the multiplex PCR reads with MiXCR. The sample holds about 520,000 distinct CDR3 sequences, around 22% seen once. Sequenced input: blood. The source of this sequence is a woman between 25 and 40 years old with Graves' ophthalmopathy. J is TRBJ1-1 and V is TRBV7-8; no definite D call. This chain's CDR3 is CASILRRVGNTEAFF. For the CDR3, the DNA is TGTGCCAGCATCCTAAGAAGGGTTGGGAACACTGAAGCTTTCTTT.